The clone carrying this T cell receptor (beta chain) came up a few times. Its specificity is not known. This sample is part of a study of beta chain features in type 1 diabetes. Study results and limitations: Moderate but significant shortening of TCRB CDR3s was recorded in all four CD4+ subsets from Type 1 diabetes patients.

The entirety of the isolated RNA underwent reverse transcription, so expressed TCRB transcripts were sequenced. TCRdb's table, derived via immunoSEQ multiplex PCR, lists solely in-frame clones and lacks some. The sample yields 350,000 to 450,000 clones, around an eighth seen once. Germline lookup yields CDR1 ENHRY and CDR2 SYGVKD. This CDR3 spans 14 amino acids. The ends lost 10 bases at V and 3 bases at J; junction bases unmatched: 7. Sorting produced populations that all topped 95% purity. This rearrangement joins TRBV10-3 to TRBJ2-1; 9 bases match TRBD1. The sequence was obtained from a woman aged 18-29 years with type 1 diabetes. The sequenced material came from naive CD4+ T cells from blood. CDR3 region: CATSGTGRYNEQFF. The DNA of the CDR3 is TGTGCCACCTCCGGGACAGGGCGCTACAATGAGCAGTTCTTC.